This T cell receptor (beta chain) appears in the sequencing data of a study of blood T cell repertoires in COVID-19. Study details: COVID-19 samples, acute and convalescent, were from the United States, Italy and Spain. Sources were T cells, B-cell-depleted T cells, or PBMCs; the material itself was cDNA or gDNA.

Germline CDR1 is LGHNA and CDR2 is YSLEER. The CDR3 is made up of 16 amino acids. Deletions cut 3 bases from V and 4 bases from J, with 18 bases between. Authors' data handling: Reference gene primers were amplified, and this amplification served to estimate nucleated cell counts. Data came from immunoSEQ multiplex PCR; TCRdb stores just in-frame clones and leaves some out. V and J calls and clone size are given by that table; D and trimming were obtained from the DNA. The top ten clones hold 11% of a sample with around 120,000 clones, 65% to 90% of them seen once. This TCR came from a man at least 80 years old with acute or convalescent COVID-19. The sequenced sample consisted of peripheral blood. The V and J genes are TRBV4-3 and TRBJ2-5; D possibly corresponds to TRBD2 (5 bases). This CDR3 reads CASSQGSRAVIETQYF. CDR3 coding DNA: TGCGCCAGCAGCCAGGGGAGTAGGGCGGTAATAGAGACCCAGTACTTC.